The 27 T cell receptor beta chains below all came from one sample that was sequenced in a study of CD8+CD57+ T cells in acquired aplastic anemia. An expansion of CD8+CD57+ cells by flow cytometry had been shown in patients chosen for sequencing. Genomic DNA constituted the template upon which TCR beta VDJ and CDR3 profiling was performed. TCRdb re-called the reads with MiXCR, one entry per CDR3 protein. This repertoire shows approximately 40,000 distinct CDR3 sequences, 63% found once; its top ten account for 59%. What was sequenced was sorted CD4+, CD8+, or CD8+CD57+ T cells (not recorded which) from PBMCs. All receptors derive from a human donor with aplastic anemia.

This clonotype has at least ten counts. V usage is TRBV7-6 and J usage is TRBJ2-1; D unclear. V was pared by 5 bases and J by 0 bases, with 14 bases between. The CDR3 runs 16 residues. CDR1 is SGHVS and CDR2 is FNYEAQ in the germline V gene. CDR3 in amino acids: CASSPAASSSYNEQFF. CDR3 nucleotides: TGTGCCAGCAGCCCCGCGGCGAGCAGCTCCTACAATGAGCAGTTCTTC.

A word on this clonotype: Sequence at one end of the junction differs from germline and may be a read error. This chain links TRBV10-1 with TRBJ2-1; D is unresolved. This CDR3 spans 12 amino acids. Germline V gives CDR1 WNHNN, CDR2 SYGVQD (reference sequence). The CDR3 here is CASSQDKKRRNF. The CDR3 region has the DNA TGCGCCAGCAGCCAAGACAAAAAAAGGCGCAATTTC.

The rearrangement links TRBV12-3 or TRBV12-4 to TRBJ1-4; D not certain. The CDR3 covers 13 residues. Between the trimmed V and J ends, which lost 8 bases and 5 bases, there was a span of 12 bases. As DNA, the CDR3 is TGTGCCAGCCGTCTACTTCAAAATGAAAAACTGTTTTTT. Protein product: CASRLLQNEKLFF.

The gene calls are TRBV7-9 and TRBJ1-2; D perhaps matches TRBD1 (5 bases). The germline V gene has CDR1 SEHNR and CDR2 FQNEAQ (reference sequence). There are 14 residues in the CDR3. V lost 5 bases to trimming and J lost 4 bases, with 14 bases between them. CDR3 nucleotides: TGTGCCAGCAGCCCTATGGGTGGGGGCTATGGCTACACCTTC. Amino acids: CASSPMGGGYGYTF. Using reference TRBV7-9 and TRBJ1-2 for the parts outside the CDR3, the full variable domain is DTGVSQNPRHKITKRGQNVTFRCDPISEHNRLYWYRQTLGQGPEFLTYFQNEAQLEKSRLLSDRFSAERPKGSFSTLEIQRTEQGDSAMYLCASSPMGGGYGYTFGSGTRLTVV.

This CDR3 reads CSVVYTEAFF. CDR3 DNA sequence: TGCAGCGTTGTCTACACTGAAGCTTTCTTT. This sequence joins TRBV29-1 and TRBJ1-1, with D unresolved. This CDR3 has 10 residues. V lost 4 bases and J 3 bases, leaving 3 bases between the germline ends. The germline V gene has CDR1 SQVTM and CDR2 ANQGSEA.

In regard to this clonotype: Germline and junction disagree at one end, which may indicate a read error. The rearrangement joins TRBV7-2 to TRBJ2-5; no clear D gene. The CDR3 is 13 residues long. From germline, CDR1 is SGHTA and CDR2 FQGNSA. The CDR3 coding sequence is TGTGCCAGCCGCTTAGCAAATAAAGAGACCCAGTACTTC. It translates to CASRLANKETQYF.

This clonotype was observed a few times. Possible read error: a much larger clone is one base away. This chain links TRBV12-3 or TRBV12-4 with TRBJ1-2, with D possibly matching TRBD1 (5 bases). The CDR3 has 12 residues. As DNA, the CDR3 is TGTGCCAGCTCAATGGGACTCTATGGCTGCACCTTC. Translated: CASSMGLYGCTF.

Worth noting for this clonotype: This sequence may be a read error, since a much larger clone differs from it by one base. The V gene is TRBV5-6, the J gene TRBJ2-1; D is unresolved. The germline V gene has CDR1 SGHDT and CDR2 YYEEEE. The V gene lost 0 bases and the J gene lost 12 bases, with 10 bases spanning the gap. The CDR3 covers 12 residues. The CDR3: CASSLGVHGQFF. The CDR3 DNA reads as TGTGCCAGCAGCTTGGGAGTCCATGGGCAGTTCTTC.

V usage is TRBV29-1 and J usage is TRBJ1-1, with D perhaps TRBD1 (5 bases). CDR3 size: 12 residues. The V gene lost 6 bases and the J gene lost 3 bases, with 11 bases spanning the gap. CDR1 and CDR2 (germline): SQVTM, ANQGSEA. CDR3 residues: CSVSDSYTEAFF. The CDR3 bases are TGCAGCGTATCTGACAGCTACACTGAAGCTTTCTTT.

V and J are TRBV25-1 and TRBJ2-7; 8 nucleotides align to TRBD1. The CDR3 runs to 12 residues. CDR1 is MGHDK, CDR2 SYGVNS, per germline. V dropped 7 bases and J dropped 9; count of bases not matched to a gene: 8. CDR3 sequence (DNA): TGTGCCAGCAACGATTTACAGGGGGTGCAGTACTTC. It codes for CASNDLQGVQYF.

As concerns this clonotype: The missing conserved phenylalanine or tryptophan at the end of this CDR3 makes a read error likely. This rearrangement joins TRBV29-1 to TRBJ2-5, with 7 bases identical to TRBD2. CDR1 SQVTM and CDR2 ANQGSEA come from the germline V gene. CDR3 length equals 13 residues. J lost 2 bases, V lost 2 bases, and 2 bases had no gene match. CDR3 sequence: CSVEQGGQETQYL. The CDR3 DNA follows: TGCAGCGTTGAACAGGGAGGGCAAGAGACCCAGTACCTC.

V is TRBV19 and J is TRBJ1-1, with D possibly matching TRBD1 (5 bases). The CDR3 runs to 12 residues. Germline-derived CDR1 and CDR2 are LNHDA and SQIVND (reference sequence). V lost 11 bases to trimming and J lost 1 base, with 11 bases between them. The CDR3 DNA reads TGTGCCTCGGGGCGGACGAACACTGAAGCTTTCTTT. As protein: CASGRTNTEAFF.

This chain joins TRBV4-2 and TRBJ2-7; D is ambiguous. V shed 5 bases and J shed 2 bases, with 13 bases lying between them. This CDR3 spans 14 amino acids. Per the germline V gene, CDR1 is LGHNA and CDR2 is YNFKEQ. The CDR3 sequence: CASSLGGATYEQYF. CDR3 nucleotides: TGTGCCAGCAGCTTGGGCGGCGCCACCTACGAGCAGTACTTC.

V and J are TRBV25-1 and TRBJ1-6, with D possibly TRBD1 on 5 matching bases. Trimming stripped 10 bases from V and 3 bases from J, with 10 bases between. This CDR3 region has 13 residues. Germline V gene lookup returns CDR1 MGHDK and CDR2 SYGVNS. This CDR3 is CATGGVYNSPLHF. DNA for the CDR3: TGTGCCACGGGGGGTGTCTATAATTCACCCCTCCACTTT.

As concerns this clonotype: A much larger clone lies one base from this, so it may be a read error. The chain couples TRBV20-1 to TRBJ2-5, with a weak D call TRBD1 (5 bases). Germline loops: CDR1 DFQATT, CDR2 SNEGSKA (reference sequence). Trimming removed 5 bases from V and 2 bases from J, with 15 bases in between. The CDR3 has 14 residues. The CDR3 nucleotides read TGCAGTGCTCATAAAGGGGATCATCAAGAGACCCAGTACTTC. Translating it yields CSAHKGDHQETQYF.

This clonotype was detected only a few times. The CDR3 nucleotides are TGTGCCAGCAGCCCCGTACCAGACTACGAGCAGTACTTC. It is translated as CASSPVPDYEQYF. This rearrangement joins TRBV7-2 to TRBJ2-7; D is unresolved. CDR3 length: 13 amino acids. The V end lost 5 bases, the J end lost 3 bases, and 11 bases lay between the germline ends. CDR1 SGHTA and CDR2 FQGNSA come from the germline V gene.

This clonotype has only one observation. The gene calls are TRBV15 and TRBJ1-5; 8 bases match TRBD1. The CDR3 has 16 amino acids. The germline CDR1 and CDR2 sequences are LNHNV and YYDKDF (reference sequence). V was pared by 1 base and J by 8 bases, with 10 bases of the junction left unmatched. The CDR3 DNA is TGTGCCACCAGCAGAGCGCGGACAGGGTATATGAAGCCCCAGCATTTT. The encoded protein is CATSRARTGYMKPQHF.

This clonotype was counted only a few times. V and J are TRBV2 and TRBJ2-1; D gene unclear. Germline CDR1 and CDR2: SNHLY and FYNNEI. Between the trimmed V and J ends, which lost 2 bases and 6 bases, there was a span of 14 bases. The length of the CDR3 is 15 residues. DNA for the CDR3: TGTGCCAGCAGTGAACAGCGTTCGGGTTTCAATGAGCAGTTCTTC. Its translation: CASSEQRSGFNEQFF.

This chain joins TRBV6-5 and TRBJ1-5, with TRBD1 matching over 10 bases. CDR3 length: 17 amino acids. The ends lost 0 bases at V and 2 bases at J; junction bases unmatched: 4. Germline V gene data show CDR1 as MNHEY and CDR2 as SVGAGI. CDR3 nucleotides: TGTGCCAGCAGTTACTCGGGGACAGGGGCCGGCAATCAGCCCCAGCATTTT. Residues: CASSYSGTGAGNQPQHF.

In its sample, this clonotype was seen many times. The gene calls are TRBV29-1 and TRBJ2-7, with D possibly called TRBD1 or TRBD2 (5 bases each). This CDR3 contains 15 residues. The V end was cut by 1 base, the J end by 0 bases, with 13 bases between. CDR1 is SQVTM and CDR2 is ANQGSEA in the germline V gene. The CDR3 region is CSVEAGTVSSYEQYF. As DNA, the CDR3 is TGCAGCGTTGAAGCGGGGACCGTGAGCTCCTACGAGCAGTACTTC.

The chain has TRBV29-1 and TRBJ2-5; D perhaps matches TRBD2 (7 bases). Trimming pared 1 base from V and 10 bases from J, leaving 16 bases between. Germline V lookup: CDR1 SQVTM, CDR2 ANQGSEA. The CDR3 covers 13 residues. DNA for the CDR3: TGCAGCGTTGAAGTGGGGGGCGGGGGTGGCCAGTACTTC. As protein: CSVEVGGGGGQYF.

The chain joins TRBV5-1 to TRBJ2-3; D unclear. The CDR3 loop spans 15 amino acids. Germline CDR1 reads SGHRS; CDR2 reads YFSETQ. V was trimmed by 3 bases and J by 0 bases, leaving 11 bases between them. CDR3 residues: CASSYVRPSTDTQYF. CDR3 sequence (DNA): TGCGCCAGCAGCTACGTTAGGCCAAGCACAGATACGCAGTATTTT.

The chain couples TRBV4-1 to TRBJ1-4; D uncertain. Per germline, CDR1 MGHRA and CDR2 YSYEKL. The germline V and J ends were trimmed by 2 bases and 2 bases, with 9 bases remaining between them. The CDR3 has 15 residues. CDR3 residues: CASSQPGWTNEKLFF. CDR3 bases: TGCGCCAGCAGCCAACCGGGTTGGACTAATGAAAAACTGTTTTTT.

There are many counts of this clonotype. The chain links TRBV6-2 or TRBV6-3 to TRBJ2-7, with a tentative D call TRBD1 (6 bases). The ends were cut back, 0 bases at V and 2 bases at J, with 11 bases in the middle. The CDR3 has 15 residues. Per the germline V gene, CDR1 is MNHEY and CDR2 is SVGEGT. The CDR3 protein is CASSYSAGATYEQYF. In DNA form, the CDR3 reads TGTGCCAGCAGTTACTCGGCAGGGGCGACCTACGAGCAGTACTTC.

The chain links TRBV10-3 to TRBJ2-7; tentatively, D is TRBD1 (6 bases). This CDR3 has 14 residues. The germline V gene encodes CDR1 ENHRY and CDR2 SYGVKD. Trimming took off 4 bases at V and 5 bases at J, with 15 bases between the two ends. CDR3 nucleotide sequence: TGTGCCATCAGTGGGGGGTCTACAGGGCACGAGCAGTACGTC. This encodes CAISGGSTGHEQYV.

Comments on this clonotype: One junction end disagrees with the germline gene, perhaps due to a read error. The J gene is TRBJ2-6, the V gene TRBV7-7, with D possibly matching TRBD1 (6 bases). Germline V lookup: CDR1 SSHAT, CDR2 FNYEAQ (reference sequence). The CDR3 extends over 16 amino acids. The CDR3 loop reads CASSSAGAAGANVLTF. The DNA of the CDR3 is TGTGCTAGCAGCTCAGCAGGGGCCGCTGGGGCCAACGTCCTGACTTTC.

This chain connects TRBV2 to TRBJ2-5; unclear D gene. CDR1 and CDR2 from the germline V gene are SNHLY and FYNNEI. Trimming left V 9 bases short and J 4 bases short, with 15 bases between. The CDR3 consists of 13 residues. CDR3 nucleotide sequence: TGTGCCAGGAGTTACCAACAATCAGAGACCCAGTACTTC. Amino acids: CARSYQQSETQYF.